The source of this TCR beta chain is a study of blood T cell repertoires in COVID-19. The cohort comprised adults aged about 18 to 89 years residing in about 25 US areas. Cohorts were assigned according to the clinical history that participants reported. Germline V gene sequence: CDR1 SEHNR, CDR2 FQNEAQ (reference sequence). The V and J ends lost 3 bases and 4 bases respectively, with 12 bases between them. The CDR3 sequence is 14 residues long. The repertoire was sequenced with immunoSEQ multiplex PCR; TCRdb's copy has only in-frame clones and lacks some. The repertoire includes a few hundred thousand clones, roughly 90% of them detected once, and roughly 3.3% sits in the top ten.

This clonotype was sampled from a woman aged 45-65 years in a cohort exposed to, infected with or recovered from COVID-19 (not recorded which). V and J are TRBV7-9 and TRBJ1-2; D unclear. The sequenced material came from PBMCs or T cells enriched from blood (not recorded which). For the CDR3, the DNA is TGTGCCAGCAGCTTTACCTACCTCACCTATGGCTACACCTTC. Its translation is CASSFTYLTYGYTF.